The 20 T cell receptor beta chains in this list originate from one sample, sequenced in a study of CD8 T cells in Susac syndrome. The authors reverse transcribed roughly 0.5 to 1 ug RNA with random hexamers. TCRdb used MiXCR to reprocess the immunoSEQ multiplex PCR reads, holding one entry per CDR3 protein. The sample lists approximately 230,000 distinct CDR3 sequences, over 85% occurring once. The sequencing sample was made of CD4+ T cells from PBMCs. These receptors were collected from a human donor with multiple sclerosis.

The chain recombines TRBV12-5 with TRBJ1-5, with a tentative D call TRBD1 (5 bases). CDR1 and CDR2 from the germline V gene are LGHNT and FRNRAP. The V gene lost 4 bases and the J gene lost 3 bases, with 16 bases spanning the gap. This CDR3 is built from 16 residues. This chain's CDR3 is CASGWGRTSYNQPQHF. The CDR3 DNA sequence: TGTGCTAGTGGTTGGGGACGGACGAGCTACAATCAGCCCCAGCATTTT.

The rearrangement joins TRBV4-2 to TRBJ2-7; 7 nucleotides line up with TRBD1. Germline CDR1 reads LGHNA; CDR2 reads YNFKEQ. CDR3 length: 17 amino acids. Trimming removed 2 bases from V and 0 bases from J; junction bases left unmatched: 10. This CDR3 is CASSQYTGQLSSYEQYF. The CDR3 nucleotides are TGTGCCAGCAGCCAATACACGGGACAGTTGAGCTCCTACGAGCAGTACTTC.

The rearrangement links TRBV5-1 to TRBJ1-1, with no clear D. The V and J ends lost 0 bases and 5 bases respectively, with 17 bases between them. The germline CDR1 and CDR2 sequences are SGHRS and YFSETQ. CDR3 size: 16 residues. The CDR3 DNA sequence: TGCGCCAGCAGCTTGGGCCCACCGAGCGGCGGGACTGAAGCTTTCTTT. As protein: CASSLGPPSGGTEAFF.

CDR3 DNA sequence: TGCGCCAGCAGCCAGTGGGGACAGGGCGCCACCGGGGAGCTGTTTTTT. Its protein is CASSQWGQGATGELFF. The genes are TRBV4-1 and TRBJ2-2, with 9 bases lining up with TRBD1. CDR3 length equals 16 residues. Germline CDR1 and CDR2: MGHRA and YSYEKL. V dropped 3 bases and J dropped 4; count of bases not matched to a gene: 6.

Only a few counts were recorded for this clonotype. The CDR3 nucleotides read TGTGCCAGCAGCCGACAGCCGAACACCGGGGAGCTGTTTTTT. Translating it yields CASSRQPNTGELFF. This sequence joins TRBV7-3 and TRBJ2-2; TRBD1 is a possible D gene (5 bases). The CDR3 covers 14 residues. The germline V gene has CDR1 SGHTA and CDR2 FQGTGA. V lost 5 bases and J lost 0, with 7 bases in between.

This sequence joins TRBV7-9 and TRBJ2-5, with 8 bases matching TRBD2. The CDR3 has 16 residues. The J segment lost 5 bases and the V segment lost 0 bases, leaving 8 bases of the junction unmatched. Germline CDR1 SEHNR, CDR2 FQNEAQ (reference sequence). The CDR3 here is CASSLARLAGMETQYF. CDR3 sequence (DNA): TGTGCCAGCAGCTTAGCGAGATTAGCGGGGATGGAGACCCAGTACTTC.

V gene TRBV5-1 combines with J gene TRBJ1-3; no definite D call. The CDR3 consists of 14 residues. V shed 0 bases and J shed 7 bases, with 11 bases lying between them. Looked up from germline, CDR1 is SGHRS and CDR2 is YFSETQ. DNA for the CDR3: TGCGCCAGCAGCTTGGAAGGGTTCAGGAACACCATATATTTT. It codes for CASSLEGFRNTIYF.

The chain carries TRBV9 and TRBJ1-1, with D maybe TRBD1 (5 bases). Germline lookup yields CDR1 SGDLS and CDR2 YYNGEE. The V end was cut by 3 bases, the J end by 12 bases, with 18 bases between. The CDR3 spans 13 residues. CDR3 sequence reads: CASSADTGGGTFF. The CDR3 bases are TGTGCCAGCAGCGCCGACACCGGGGGTGGGACTTTCTTT.

The chain recombines TRBV13 with TRBJ1-3; TRBD1 matches at 7 bases. Germline V gene data show CDR1 as PRHDT and CDR2 as FYEKMQ (reference sequence). The length of the CDR3 is 15 residues. Trimming at V came to 1 base and at J to 3 bases, leaving 3 bases not matched to a gene. CDR3 residues: CASSLVRDSGNTIYF. CDR3 DNA sequence: TGTGCCAGCAGCTTAGTCCGGGACAGTGGAAACACCATATATTTT.

The rearrangement links TRBV5-6 to TRBJ2-5; 9 positions match TRBD2. Germline assignment: CDR1 SGHDT and CDR2 YYEEEE. The CDR3 length is 15 residues. J lost 4 bases, V lost 3 bases, and 7 bases had no gene match. Written as DNA, the CDR3 is TGTGCCAGCAGCTCTAGCGGGGCGGGGGGAGAGACCCAGTACTTC. Encoded protein: CASSSSGAGGETQYF.

The chain joins TRBV28 to TRBJ1-3; D is unresolved. V was clipped by 1 base and J by 1 base, with 14 bases between them. The germline V gene has CDR1 MDHEN and CDR2 SYDVKM. The CDR3 contains 17 residues. The CDR3 DNA reads TGTGCCAGCAGTTTATTCGGGAGAGCTCCATCTGGAAACACCATATATTTT. It yields the protein CASSLFGRAPSGNTIYF.

This chain links TRBV4-1 with TRBJ2-3; D is uncertain. Trimming cost V 4 bases and J 6 bases, with 8 bases left between them. This CDR3 comprises 12 residues. Germline loops: CDR1 MGHRA, CDR2 YSYEKL. The CDR3 bases are TGCGCCAGCAGCCGGGTATCCGATACGCAGTATTTT. It codes for CASSRVSDTQYF.

The chain is built from TRBV7-2 and TRBJ1-5; D is unresolved. This CDR3 is built from 13 residues. V was clipped by 4 bases and J by 6 bases, with 10 bases between them. Germline V gives CDR1 SGHTA, CDR2 FQGNSA. The CDR3 nucleotides are TGTGCCAGCAGCTCCGCACACACTCAGCCCCAGCATTTT. Residues: CASSSAHTQPQHF.

The chain combines TRBV29-1 with TRBJ1-4, with D perhaps matching TRBD1 (6 bases). Per germline, CDR1 SQVTM and CDR2 ANQGSEA. The ends were cut back, 6 bases at V and 3 bases at J, with 11 bases in the middle. This CDR3 comprises 13 residues. CDR3 sequence reads: CSVEQGANEKLFF. CDR3 sequence (DNA): TGCAGCGTGGAACAGGGCGCTAATGAAAAACTGTTTTTT. Variable domain in full (rest from reference TRBV29-1 and TRBJ1-4): SAVISQKPSRDICQRGTSLTIQCQVDSQVTMMFWYRQQPGQSLTLIATANQGSEATYESGFVIDKFPISRPNLTFSTLTVSNMSPEDSSIYLCSVEQGANEKLFFGSGTQLSVL.

The chain combines TRBV15 with TRBJ1-2; D not resolved. Looked up from germline, CDR1 is LNHNV and CDR2 is YYDKDF (reference sequence). The CDR3 runs to 14 residues. V gave up 0 bases and J gave up 6 bases, with 11 bases separating them. CDR3 region: CATSRDLEVNGYTF. The CDR3 coding sequence is TGTGCCACCAGCAGAGATCTGGAGGTGAATGGCTACACCTTC.

This chain connects TRBV28 to TRBJ1-2; D might be TRBD1 (6 bases). The germline CDR1 and CDR2 sequences are MDHEN and SYDVKM. The germline V and J ends were trimmed by 3 bases and 8 bases, with 13 bases remaining between them. The CDR3 length is 13 residues. The CDR3 sequence is CASSLAQGFGYTF. The CDR3 DNA reads TGTGCCAGCAGTTTGGCTCAGGGGTTCGGCTACACCTTC.

This chain uses TRBV18 with TRBJ1-4, with D possibly being TRBD1 (5 bases). Germline V gene data show CDR1 as KGHSH and CDR2 as LQKENI. Trimming removed 1 base from V and 8 bases from J, with 11 bases in between. The CDR3 has 14 residues. The CDR3, as DNA: TGTGCCAGCTCACCACTCAGGAAGGGGGAAAAACTGTTTTTT. It encodes CASSPLRKGEKLFF.

The rearrangement uses TRBV27 and TRBJ2-7; D is undetermined. Trimming stripped 6 bases from V and 0 bases from J, with 12 bases between. The CDR3 totals 14 residues. Germline CDR1 MNHEY, CDR2 SMNVEV (reference sequence). CDR3 nucleotides: TGTGCCAGCAGACCACAGCCCAGCTCCTACGAGCAGTACGTC. Translated: CASRPQPSSYEQYV.

The chain is built from TRBV11-1 and TRBJ2-6, with a tentative D call TRBD1 (6 bases). The CDR3 is 16 residues long. The germline CDR1 and CDR2 sequences are SGHAT and FQDESV (reference sequence). The V gene lost 5 bases and the J gene lost 4 bases, with 15 bases spanning the gap. The CDR3 is CASSQGQLSGANVLTF. The CDR3 DNA sequence: TGTGCCAGCAGCCAAGGACAGTTATCCGGGGCCAACGTCCTGACTTTC.

V gene TRBV3-1 combines with J gene TRBJ2-2, with 7 nucleotides matching TRBD2. The germline gives CDR1 LGHDT, CDR2 YNNKEL (reference sequence). V lost 4 bases and J lost 5; bases outside the gene matches: 16. This CDR3 is built from 18 residues. CDR3 amino acids: CASSLLIAGGALTGELFF. CDR3 nucleotide sequence: TGTGCCAGCAGCCTGTTAATAGCGGGCGGGGCGCTTACCGGGGAGCTGTTTTTT.